A selection of T cell receptor beta chains follows, all from one sample in a study of cytomegalovirus exposure and HLA in healthy donors. The assay was immunoSEQ multiplex PCR, and TCRdb's table has in-frame clones only and misses some. The data show 150,000 to 200,000 clones, around 87% seen once. The sequenced sample was PBMCs. The receptors come from a woman in her 30s in good health and CMV-seronegative. Each CDR3 is given without its conserved first and last residue.

>TRBV7-9|12|TRBJ1-2
ASSFEEQGDGYT
>TRBV5-6|11|TRBJ2-5
ASSQVAGGTQY
>TRBV5-4|15|TRBJ2-1
ASSPHGSGGSYNEQF
>TRBV2|12|TRBJ1-4
ASRGTAPNEKLF
>TRBV15|13|TRBJ2-1
ATSRESSRGDEQF
>TRBV27|12|TRBJ2-7
ASSPSGVRYEQY
>TRBV7-9|13|TRBJ1-1
ASSKGTGLHTEAF
>TRBV30|11|TRBJ2-7
AWTRRAGYEQY
>TRBV7-9|13|TRBJ2-5
ASSPLAGYQETQY
>TRBV18|11|TRBJ2-5
ASSRRETETQY
>TRBV2|13|TRBJ2-5
ASSDQWGSGKTQY
>TRBV29-1|11|TRBJ1-5
SVGARGGQPQH
>TRBV4-1|13|TRBJ1-3
ASSQEGGAGNTIY
>TRBV7-9|13|TRBJ2-2
ASSLTATNTGELF
>TRBV7-9|14|TRBJ2-7
ASSGEGSGGSYEQY
>TRBV5-1|13|TRBJ2-3
ASTSGTGITDTQY
>TRBV18|16|TRBJ2-2
ASSPRVLGQTNTGELF
>TRBV7-7|13|TRBJ2-3
ASSLGGTGSDTQY
>TRBV4-1|13|TRBJ1-2
ASSPTDRGLSGYT
>TRBV7-9|12|TRBJ2-7
ASSLRDSPYEQY
>TRBV18|13|TRBJ2-7
ASSPTKGTSYEQY
>TRBV5-1|13|TRBJ2-3
ASSFSTGDLDTQY
>TRBV4-2|14|TRBJ2-7
ASSQATSGGYYEQY
>TRBV19|14|TRBJ2-4
ASNFQAGGGYGIQY
>TRBV6-1|13|TRBJ1-2
ASSETRAKTYGYT
>TRBV15|15|TRBJ2-1
ATSSLTSSSSYNEQF
>TRBV4-1|11|TRBJ1-1
ASSQEFYSEAF
>TRBV9|10|TRBJ2-2
ASSPNAGELF
>TRBV25-1|14|TRBJ2-3
ASSARLAGGRNTQY
>TRBV5-1|12|TRBJ1-1
ASSLAGGYTEAF
>TRBV14|11|TRBJ2-5
ASSQVVMETQY
>TRBV5-8|15|TRBJ1-6
ASSPYRDFLYNSPLH
>TRBV30|12|TRBJ2-2
AFGTSISRGELF
>TRBV27|14|TRBJ2-3
ASSLDRDSLTDTQY
>TRBV7-6|12|TRBJ1-3
ASRDRNSGNTIY
>TRBV18|13|TRBJ2-5
ASSPPEEPQETQY
>TRBV5-4|12|TRBJ1-4
ASSLGGTNEKLF
>TRBV4-1|12|TRBJ2-2
ASSHLRNTGELF
>TRBV2|12|TRBJ1-1
ASRYRGLNTEAF
>TRBV27|14|TRBJ2-2
ASSLRSGGYHGELF
>TRBV5-4|14|TRBJ2-7
ASSLDLGGPSYEQY
>TRBV29-1|11|TRBJ2-7
SVVGTGTYEQY
>TRBV29-1|12|TRBJ2-7
SVDSGQGTYEQY
>TRBV5-1|12|TRBJ1-1
ASGLRGGYTEAF
>TRBV11-2|14|TRBJ1-5
ASSLGVGRLDQPQH
>TRBV7-6|12|TRBJ1-3
ASSRDGGGNTIY
>TRBV6-1|14|TRBJ2-5
ASSVDRVVTGETQY
>TRBV7-9|11|TRBJ1-5
ASSPREGQPQH
>TRBV6-6|12|TRBJ1-1
ASSYISRRGEAF
>TRBV4-3|15|TRBJ2-7
ASSQDLAGATGGEQY
>TRBV29-1|11|TRBJ1-2
SVERGQDYGYT
>TRBV27|13|TRBJ1-2
ASSPRTQGGNGYT
>TRBV27|15|TRBJ1-3
ASSLKPGGGGGNTIY
>TRBV2|11|TRBJ2-7
ASLLDRIDEQY
>TRBV14|14|TRBJ2-3
ASSKPGDRTADTQY